A selection of T cell receptor beta chains follows, all from one sample in a study of T cell changes during pregnancy in multiple sclerosis. The table came from immunoSEQ multiplex PCR; TCRdb's copy has only in-frame clones and leaves some out. The data show around 31,000 clones, with almost 90% seen just once and about 0.8% held by the top ten. Source: CD4+ T cells from peripheral blood mononuclear cells, taken in the first trimester of pregnancy. The source is a female donor in good health, enrolled as a control in a pregnancy study. The CDR3 runs from the conserved cysteine through the conserved F or W. A D gene is named only where the DNA matches it firmly. Size is stated for part of the rows, as once, few or many counts, or as a class when the clone is expanded.

CDR3nt: TGTGCCAGCAGCTTTAAGACAGGGATGCGATCACCCCTCCACTTT
CDR3aa: CASSFKTGMRSPLHF
v_gene: TRBV11-2
d_gene: TRBD1
abundance: NA
j_gene: TRBJ1-6

CDR3nt: TGTGCCAGCAGCTTAGTTTCCTCGTCTAGGACCCAGTACTTC
CDR3aa: CASSLVSSSRTQYF
v_gene: TRBV11-3
d_gene: NA
abundance: NA
j_gene: TRBJ2-5

CDR3nt: TGTGCCAGCAGCTTAGATTCTAGTAGCAATGAGCAGTTCTTC
CDR3aa: CASSLDSSSNEQFF
v_gene: TRBV11-3
d_gene: NA
abundance: NA
j_gene: TRBJ2-1

CDR3nt: TGTGCCAGCAGCCTCACAGGGGTGTCTGAAGCTTTCTTT
CDR3aa: CASSLTGVSEAFF
v_gene: TRBV5-5
d_gene: TRBD1
abundance: NA
j_gene: TRBJ1-1

CDR3nt: TGTGCCAGCAGCTTAGGTGCGGGGGGCAATGAGCAGTTCTTC
CDR3aa: CASSLGAGGNEQFF
v_gene: TRBV7-7
d_gene: TRBD2
abundance: NA
j_gene: TRBJ2-1

CDR3nt: TGCGCCAGCAGCCAAGACAGGGGTTCGGGTGGGGCCAACGTCCTGACTTTC
CDR3aa: CASSQDRGSGGANVLTF
v_gene: TRBV4-3
d_gene: NA
abundance: NA
j_gene: TRBJ2-6

CDR3nt: TGTGCCAGCCAATGGGAGGGCCACACCATATATTTT
CDR3aa: CASQWEGHTIYF
v_gene: TRBV19
d_gene: NA
abundance: few
j_gene: TRBJ1-3

CDR3nt: TGTGCCTGGAAAACAGGGACGGGCTACAATGAGCAGTTCTTC
CDR3aa: CAWKTGTGYNEQFF
v_gene: TRBV30
d_gene: NA
abundance: NA
j_gene: TRBJ2-1

CDR3nt: TGTGCCATCAGCATCGGGACTAGCGGCCACGAGCAGTACTTC
CDR3aa: CAISIGTSGHEQYF
v_gene: TRBV10-3
d_gene: TRBD2
abundance: NA
j_gene: TRBJ2-7

CDR3nt: TGTGCCAGCAGCCAGGGGACAGGGCCGGGCTATGGCTACACCTTC
CDR3aa: CASSQGTGPGYGYTF
v_gene: TRBV14
d_gene: TRBD1
abundance: NA
j_gene: TRBJ1-2

CDR3nt: TGCAGCGTTGACACCGACAGGGGGAAAGGCTACACCTTC
CDR3aa: CSVDTDRGKGYTF
v_gene: TRBV29-1
d_gene: TRBD1
abundance: NA
j_gene: TRBJ1-2